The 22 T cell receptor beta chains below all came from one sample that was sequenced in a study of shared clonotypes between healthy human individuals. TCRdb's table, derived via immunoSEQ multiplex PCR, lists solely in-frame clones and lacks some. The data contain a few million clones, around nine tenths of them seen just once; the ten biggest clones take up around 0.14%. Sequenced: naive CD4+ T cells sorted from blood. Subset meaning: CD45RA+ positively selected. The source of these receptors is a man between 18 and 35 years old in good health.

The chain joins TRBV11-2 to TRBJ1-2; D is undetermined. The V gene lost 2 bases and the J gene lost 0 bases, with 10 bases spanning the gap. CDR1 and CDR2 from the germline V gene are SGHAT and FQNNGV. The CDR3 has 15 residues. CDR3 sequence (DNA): TGTGCCAGCAGCTTACAGAACGGAGCTAACTATGGCTACACCTTC. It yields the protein CASSLQNGANYGYTF. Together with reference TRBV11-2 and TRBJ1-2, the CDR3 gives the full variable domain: EAGVAQSPRYKIIEKRQSVAFWCNPISGHATLYWYQQILGQGPKLLIQFQNNGVVDDSQLPKDRFSAERLKGVDSTLKIQPAKLEDSAVYLCASSLQNGANYGYTFGSGTRLTVV.

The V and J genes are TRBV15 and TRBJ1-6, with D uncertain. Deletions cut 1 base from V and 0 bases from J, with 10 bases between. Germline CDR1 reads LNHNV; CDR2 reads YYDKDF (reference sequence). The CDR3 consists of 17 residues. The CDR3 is CATSRVGGSSYNSPLHF. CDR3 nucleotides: TGTGCCACCAGCAGAGTTGGCGGGAGCTCCTATAATTCACCCCTCCACTTT.

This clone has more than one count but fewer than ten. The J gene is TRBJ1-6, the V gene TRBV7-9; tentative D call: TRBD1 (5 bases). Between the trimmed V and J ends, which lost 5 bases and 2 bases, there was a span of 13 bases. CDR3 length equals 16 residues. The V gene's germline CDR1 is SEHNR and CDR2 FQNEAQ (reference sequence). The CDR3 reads CASSPSGTAYNSPLHF. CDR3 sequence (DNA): TGTGCCAGCAGCCCGAGCGGGACCGCCTATAATTCACCCCTCCACTTT.

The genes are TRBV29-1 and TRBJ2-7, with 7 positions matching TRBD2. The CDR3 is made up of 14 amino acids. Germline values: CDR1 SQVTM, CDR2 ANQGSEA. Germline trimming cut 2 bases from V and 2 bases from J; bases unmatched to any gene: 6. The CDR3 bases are TGCAGCGTTGAACTTCTAGCGGCACCCTACGAGCAGTACTTC. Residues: CSVELLAAPYEQYF.

The CDR3 spells CASSIGTQGEAFF. DNA of the CDR3: TGTGCCAGTAGTATAGGCACACAGGGCGAAGCTTTCTTT. The rearrangement links TRBV19 to TRBJ1-1, with D maybe TRBD1 (6 bases). Germline V gives CDR1 LNHDA, CDR2 SQIVND (reference sequence). The CDR3 is 13 residues long. V dropped 1 base and J dropped 8 bases, with 11 bases sitting between them.

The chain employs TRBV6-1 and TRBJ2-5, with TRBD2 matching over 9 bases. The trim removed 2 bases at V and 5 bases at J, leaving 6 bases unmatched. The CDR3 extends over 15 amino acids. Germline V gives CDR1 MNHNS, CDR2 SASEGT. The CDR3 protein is CASSELGTSRETQYF. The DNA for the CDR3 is TGTGCCAGCAGTGAACTGGGGACTAGCCGGGAGACCCAGTACTTC.

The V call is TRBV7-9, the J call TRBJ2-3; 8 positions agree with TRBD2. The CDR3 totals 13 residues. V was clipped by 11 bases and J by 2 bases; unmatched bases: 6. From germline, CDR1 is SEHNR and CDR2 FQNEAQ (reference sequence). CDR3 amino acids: CAAGAGATDTQYF. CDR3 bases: TGTGCCGCAGGAGCGGGGGCCACAGATACGCAGTATTTT.

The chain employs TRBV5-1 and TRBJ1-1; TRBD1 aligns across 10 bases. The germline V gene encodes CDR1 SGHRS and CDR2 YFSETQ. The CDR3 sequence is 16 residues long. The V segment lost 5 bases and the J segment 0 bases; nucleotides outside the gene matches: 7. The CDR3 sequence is CASRTGQGSMNTEAFF. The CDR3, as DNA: TGCGCCAGCAGAACGGGACAGGGGTCCATGAACACTGAAGCTTTCTTT.

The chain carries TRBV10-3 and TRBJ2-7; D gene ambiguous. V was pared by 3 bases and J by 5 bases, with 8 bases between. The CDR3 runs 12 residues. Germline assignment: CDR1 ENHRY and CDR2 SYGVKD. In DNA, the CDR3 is TGTGCCATCAGTGACGGTTTCGACGAGCAGTACTTC. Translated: CAISDGFDEQYF.

CDR3 in DNA: TGTGCCAGCAGCTTAGCGCTACTAGCGGGAGTAATCCAGTACTTC. Protein sequence: CASSLALLAGVIQYF. This chain links TRBV7-2 with TRBJ2-5; 11 bases fit TRBD2. Trimming removed 0 bases from V and 10 bases from J; junction bases left unmatched: 7. This CDR3 has 15 residues. The germline V gene has CDR1 SGHTA and CDR2 FQGNSA.

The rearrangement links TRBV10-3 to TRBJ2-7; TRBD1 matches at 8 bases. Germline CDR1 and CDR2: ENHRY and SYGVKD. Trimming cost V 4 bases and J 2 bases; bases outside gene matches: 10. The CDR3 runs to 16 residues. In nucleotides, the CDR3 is TGTGCCATCAGTGGGGGCCTTACACAGGGGGCCTACGAGCAGTACTTC. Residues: CAISGGLTQGAYEQYF.

The CDR3 sequence: CASSQDREAENYEQYF. CDR3 bases: TGCGCCAGCAGCCAAGACCGGGAGGCAGAAAACTACGAGCAGTACTTC. The V call is TRBV4-1, the J call TRBJ2-7, with 7 bases fitting TRBD2. Germline V lookup: CDR1 MGHRA, CDR2 YSYEKL. The CDR3 runs 16 residues. V lost 0 bases to trimming and J lost 3 bases; unmatched junction nucleotides: 8.

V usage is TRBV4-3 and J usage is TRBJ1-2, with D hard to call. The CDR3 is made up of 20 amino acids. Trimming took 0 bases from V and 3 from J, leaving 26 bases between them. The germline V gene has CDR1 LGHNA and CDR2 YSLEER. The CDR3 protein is CASSQEVPVGYSSTHYGYTF. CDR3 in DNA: TGCGCCAGCAGCCAAGAGGTGCCAGTGGGATATTCGAGTACCCACTATGGCTACACCTTC.

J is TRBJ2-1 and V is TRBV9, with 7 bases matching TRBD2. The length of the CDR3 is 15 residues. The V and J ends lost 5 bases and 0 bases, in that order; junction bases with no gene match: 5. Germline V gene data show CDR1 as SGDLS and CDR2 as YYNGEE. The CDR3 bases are TGTGCCAGCAGTAGCGGGCTTACCTCCTACAATGAGCAGTTCTTC. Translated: CASSSGLTSYNEQFF. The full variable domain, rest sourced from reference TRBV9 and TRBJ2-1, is DSGVTQTPKHLITATGQRVTLRCSPRSGDLSVYWYQQSLDQGLQFLIQYYNGEERAKGNILERFSAQQFPDLHSELNLSSLELGDSALYFCASSSGLTSYNEQFFGPGTRLTVL.

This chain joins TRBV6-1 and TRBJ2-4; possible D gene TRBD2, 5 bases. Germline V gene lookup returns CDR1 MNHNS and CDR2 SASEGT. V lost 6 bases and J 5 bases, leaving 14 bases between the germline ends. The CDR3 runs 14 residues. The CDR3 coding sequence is TGTGCCAGCAGCCCCGCGGGCCCCCAAAACATTCAGTACTTC. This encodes CASSPAGPQNIQYF.

The CDR3 coding sequence is TGTGCCAGCAAGAGCTCTGGAAACACCATATATTTT. As protein: CASKSSGNTIYF. The chain uses TRBV6-5 and TRBJ1-3; D not certain. V was shortened by 7 bases and J by 0 bases, with 4 bases between the two germline ends. The CDR3 consists of 12 residues. Per the germline V gene, CDR1 is MNHEY and CDR2 is SVGAGI.

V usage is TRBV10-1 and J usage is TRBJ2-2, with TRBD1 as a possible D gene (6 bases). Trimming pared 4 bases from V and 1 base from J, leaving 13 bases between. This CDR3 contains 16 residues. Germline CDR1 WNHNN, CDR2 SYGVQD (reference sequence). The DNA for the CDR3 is TGCGCCAGCAGTGGGACCGGGACAAAGAACACCGGGGAGCTGTTTTTT. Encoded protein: CASSGTGTKNTGELFF.

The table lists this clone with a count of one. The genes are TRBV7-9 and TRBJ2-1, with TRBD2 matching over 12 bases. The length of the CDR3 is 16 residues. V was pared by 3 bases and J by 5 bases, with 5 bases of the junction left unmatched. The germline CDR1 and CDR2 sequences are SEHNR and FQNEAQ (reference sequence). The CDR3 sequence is CASSLAGLAGHNEQFF. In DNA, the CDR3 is TGTGCCAGCAGCTTGGCTGGACTAGCGGGACACAATGAGCAGTTCTTC.

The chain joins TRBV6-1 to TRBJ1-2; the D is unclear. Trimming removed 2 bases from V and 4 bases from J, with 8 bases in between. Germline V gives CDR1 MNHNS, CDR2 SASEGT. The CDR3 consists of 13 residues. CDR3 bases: TGTGCCAGCAGTGAATACATTTCCTATGGCTACACCTTC. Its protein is CASSEYISYGYTF.

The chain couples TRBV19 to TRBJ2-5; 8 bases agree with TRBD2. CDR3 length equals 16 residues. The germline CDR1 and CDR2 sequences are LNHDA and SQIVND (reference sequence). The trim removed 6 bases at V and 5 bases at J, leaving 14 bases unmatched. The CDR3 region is CASSKGLVSSSETQYF. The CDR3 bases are TGTGCCAGTAGCAAGGGACTAGTTTCCTCGTCGGAGACCCAGTACTTC.

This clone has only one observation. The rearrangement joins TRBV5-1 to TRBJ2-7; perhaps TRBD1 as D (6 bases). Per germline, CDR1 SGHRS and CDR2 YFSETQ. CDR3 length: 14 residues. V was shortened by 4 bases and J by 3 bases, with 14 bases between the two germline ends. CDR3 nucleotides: TGCGCCAGCAGCCTACCGGGACAACTCTACGAGCAGTACTTC. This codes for CASSLPGQLYEQYF.

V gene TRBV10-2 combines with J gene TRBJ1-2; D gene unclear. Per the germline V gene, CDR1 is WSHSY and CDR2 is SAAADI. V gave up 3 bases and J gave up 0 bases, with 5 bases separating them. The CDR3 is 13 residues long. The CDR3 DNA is TGCGCCAGCAGTGATAGGGCTAACTATGGCTACACCTTC. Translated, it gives CASSDRANYGYTF.